Below are 23 T cell receptor beta chains sequenced from a single sample in a study of vaccination and CD4 T cells after COVID-19. Regarding treatment: approximately nine-day PBMC culture with coronavirus spike peptide pools or control peptides (ViraFEST assay). Sequence data for DNA of cultured CD4+ T cells were generated by the Oncomine TCR Beta short-read assay. One entry per CDR3 protein, called by TCRdb with MiXCR from the PCR reads. Of some 8,000 distinct CDR3 sequences listed, roughly 19% are singletons. These receptors are not linked to any known antigen. Sequencing used CD4+ T cells from blood, cultured in vitro, obtained after SARS-CoV-2 vaccination. The receptors originated from a human donor who had recovered from COVID-19.

This clonotype has just a few counts. The CDR3 nucleotides are TGTGCCAGCCACTCCCAGAGACTAGCGGGAGTGATGACCCAGTACTTC. Its translation is CASHSQRLAGVMTQYF. The chain links TRBV21-1 to TRBJ2-5; the table's D call of TRBD2 was not tested on the DNA. TRBV21-1 is assigned pseudogene status. CDR3 length equals 16 residues.

Sample share makes this clonotype medium-sized. The V and J genes are TRBV6-1 and TRBJ2-1; 14 bases agree with TRBD2. This CDR3 comprises 15 residues. Unmatched junction bases numbered 3, after V lost 6 bases and J lost 5 bases. Germline V CDR1 and CDR2: MNHNS, SASEGT. CDR3 in DNA: TGTGCCAGCAGGAAGGGACTAGCGGGGGACAATGAGCAGTTCTTC. Residues: CASRKGLAGDNEQFF.

This clonotype appeared a few times. V is TRBV7-3 and J is TRBJ2-2; 8 bases align to TRBD2. Per the germline V gene, CDR1 is SGHTA and CDR2 is FQGTGA. This CDR3 is 15 amino acids long. V was pared by 5 bases and J by 1 base, with 3 bases of the junction left unmatched. CDR3 DNA: TGTGCCAGCAGCGCCGGGGGGGAGAACACCGGGGAGCTGTTTTTT. It is translated as CASSAGGENTGELFF. Using reference TRBV7-3 and TRBJ2-2 for the parts outside the CDR3, the full variable domain is GAGVSQTPSNKVTEKGKYVELRCDPISGHTALYWYRQSLGQGPEFLIYFQGTGAADDSGLPNDRFFAVRPEGSVSTLKIQRTERGDSAVYLCASSAGGENTGELFFGEGSRLTVL.

The chain has TRBV6-1 and TRBJ2-7; 9 nucleotides match TRBD1. CDR3 size: 14 residues. The trim removed 10 bases at V and 4 bases at J, leaving 11 bases unmatched. From germline, CDR1 is MNHNS and CDR2 SASEGT. In nucleotides, the CDR3 is TGTGCCACCGCGTGGGGACAGGGATCGTACGAGCAGTACTTC. Translated: CATAWGQGSYEQYF.

On this clonotype: The junction differs from germline at one of its ends, possibly a read error. This sequence joins TRBV7-9 and TRBJ1-5; D remains unclear. The CDR3 has 14 residues. From germline, CDR1 is SEHNR and CDR2 FQNEAQ (reference sequence). CDR3 coding DNA: TGCGCCAGCAGCGCCGACGGAACCAATCAGCCCCAGCATTTT. Protein sequence: CASSADGTNQPQHF.

V and J are TRBV5-1 and TRBJ2-5; D unclear. Germline CDR1 is SGHRS and CDR2 is YFSETQ. Trimming left V 0 bases short and J 4 bases short, with 10 bases between. The CDR3 contains 14 residues. CDR3 sequence: CASSLGPGTETQYF. The CDR3 DNA is TGCGCCAGCAGCTTGGGTCCAGGTACAGAGACCCAGTACTTC.

This clonotype was seen more than once but under ten times. J is TRBJ2-5 and V is TRBV2, with 12 bases identical to TRBD2. V lost 5 bases to trimming and J lost 1 base; unmatched junction nucleotides: 8. Per germline, CDR1 SNHLY and CDR2 FYNNEI. This CDR3 is 17 amino acids long. The CDR3 DNA sequence: TGTGCCAGCAGTCGACTAGCGGGGGACGTCCTCCAAGAGACCCAGTACTTC. Amino acid sequence: CASSRLAGDVLQETQYF.

A few counts support this clonotype. The J gene is TRBJ2-5, the V gene TRBV5-6; no clear D. Between the trimmed V and J ends, which lost 0 bases and 1 base, there was a span of 4 bases. Germline-derived CDR1 and CDR2 are SGHDT and YYEEEE. This CDR3 is built from 13 residues. Here the CDR3 DNA reads TGTGCCAGCAGCTTGGTTGGCCAAGAGACCCAGTACTTC. This sequence encodes CASSLVGQETQYF.

This clonotype occurred a few times. The chain links TRBV30 to TRBJ1-2; 10 bases match TRBD1. Trimming cost V 5 bases and J 8 bases; bases outside gene matches: 2. The CDR3 contains 11 residues. In germline, CDR1 is GTSNPN, CDR2 SVGIG (reference sequence). CDR3 sequence (DNA): TGTGCCTGGGACAGGGGGCTCGGCTACACCTTC. It yields the protein CAWDRGLGYTF. The full variable domain, in which reference TRBV30 and TRBJ1-2 provide the parts outside the CDR3, is SQTIHQWPATLVQPVGSPLSLECTVEGTSNPNLYWYRQAAGRGLQLLFYSVGIGQISSEVPQNLSASRPQDRQFILSSKKLLLSDSGFYLCAWDRGLGYTFGSGTRLTVV.

The chain uses TRBV19 and TRBJ2-1; D possibly corresponds to TRBD2 (5 bases). The CDR3 runs to 14 residues. V was clipped by 3 bases and J by 4 bases, with 10 bases between them. Looked up from germline, CDR1 is LNHDA and CDR2 is SQIVND (reference sequence). The CDR3: CASSIGGLYNEQFF. CDR3 nucleotide sequence: TGTGCCAGTAGTATTGGCGGGCTTTACAATGAGCAGTTCTTC.

This clonotype is labeled as medium-sized. The CDR3 region has the DNA TGTGCCACCAGTGTTGGCGGGGGACAAGAGACCCAGTACTTC. Its protein product is CATSVGGGQETQYF. The chain combines TRBV24-1 with TRBJ2-5; 7 nucleotides match TRBD2. The V gene end was trimmed by 5 bases and the J gene end by 2 bases; junction bases not matched to a gene: 4. The CDR3 is made up of 14 amino acids. In germline, CDR1 is KGHDR, CDR2 SFDVKD.

The chain links TRBV10-3 to TRBJ1-5, with 8 bases identical to TRBD1. This CDR3 spans 14 amino acids. Unmatched junction bases numbered 7, after V lost 6 bases and J lost 6 bases. CDR1 and CDR2 (germline): ENHRY, SYGVKD. The CDR3 reads CAISADRASQPQHF. The CDR3 DNA sequence: TGTGCCATCAGCGCGGACAGGGCGAGTCAGCCCCAGCATTTT.

The genes are TRBV28 and TRBJ2-3; 9 nucleotides match TRBD1. V dropped 6 bases and J dropped 3; count of bases not matched to a gene: 13. The CDR3 contains 17 residues. CDR1 and CDR2 (germline): MDHEN, SYDVKM. The CDR3 loop is CASSGQGRVLGTDTQYF. The CDR3 region has the DNA TGTGCCAGCAGCGGACAGGGGAGGGTCCTGGGTACAGATACGCAGTATTTT. The variable domain in full, with the rest retrieved from reference TRBV28 and TRBJ2-3, is DVKVTQSSRYLVKRTGEKVFLECVQDMDHENMFWYRQDPGLGLRLIYFSYDVKMKEKGDIPEGYSVSREKKERFSLILESASTNQTSMYLCASSGQGRVLGTDTQYFGPGTRLTVL.

The V and J genes are TRBV20-1 and TRBJ2-1; no clear D. The CDR3 sequence is 13 residues long. In germline, CDR1 is DFQATT, CDR2 SNEGSKA (reference sequence). Trimming removed 5 bases at V and 6 bases at J, with 14 bases between. The CDR3 loop is CSAPNKLVNEQFF. Here the CDR3 DNA reads TGCAGTGCTCCAAACAAGCTAGTCAATGAGCAGTTCTTC.

This clonotype was picked up one time. The chain uses TRBV28 and TRBJ2-2; TRBD2 aligns across 10 bases. Trimming at V came to 3 bases and at J to 0 bases, leaving 4 bases not matched to a gene. Germline loops: CDR1 MDHEN, CDR2 SYDVKM. The CDR3 is made up of 17 amino acids. In DNA form, the CDR3 reads TGTGCCAGCAGTTTCCCAGGACTAGCGGCGAACACCGGGGAGCTGTTTTTT. It translates to CASSFPGLAANTGELFF. The full variable domain, in which reference TRBV28 and TRBJ2-2 provide the parts outside the CDR3, is DVKVTQSSRYLVKRTGEKVFLECVQDMDHENMFWYRQDPGLGLRLIYFSYDVKMKEKGDIPEGYSVSREKKERFSLILESASTNQTSMYLCASSFPGLAANTGELFFGEGSRLTVL.

This sequence joins TRBV19 and TRBJ1-2; 7 bases fit TRBD1. This CDR3 comprises 14 residues. Germline CDR1 and CDR2: LNHDA and SQIVND (reference sequence). The V segment lost 4 bases and the J segment 5 bases; nucleotides outside the gene matches: 7. The CDR3, as DNA: TGTGCCAGTAGTAGCCGACAGGGTCTGTATGGCTACACCTTC. Translation gives CASSSRQGLYGYTF.

This clonotype was observed a single time. V is TRBV11-2 and J is TRBJ2-1; either TRBD1 or TRBD2 may fit D (5 bases each). V was trimmed by 0 bases and J by 0 bases, leaving 6 bases between them. The CDR3 contains 15 residues. CDR1 SGHAT and CDR2 FQNNGV come from the germline V gene. CDR3 region: CASSLEGVSYNEQFF. The CDR3 DNA sequence: TGTGCCAGCAGCTTAGAGGGGGTCTCCTACAATGAGCAGTTCTTC.

This clonotype counts as medium-sized. This chain connects TRBV11-3 to TRBJ2-7; 11 bases agree with TRBD2. The trim removed 4 bases at V and 5 bases at J, leaving 4 bases unmatched. The CDR3 extends over 14 amino acids. Germline V lookup: CDR1 SGHNT, CDR2 YENEEA. The CDR3, as DNA: TGTGCCAGCAGCTCTAGCGGGAGGCCAAACGAGCAGTACTTC. It codes for CASSSSGRPNEQYF. Looking up the rest from reference TRBV11-3 and TRBJ2-7 gives the full variable domain: EAGVVQSPRYKIIEKKQPVAFWCNPISGHNTLYWYLQNLGQGPELLIRYENEEAVDDSQLPKDRFSAERLKGVDSTLKIQPAELGDSAVYLCASSSSGRPNEQYFGPGTRLTVT.

The rearrangement joins TRBV7-9 to TRBJ1-1, with 7 bases matching TRBD1. CDR1 and CDR2 from the germline V gene are SEHNR and FQNEAQ (reference sequence). With 2 bases clipped from V and 3 bases from J, the junction kept 15 bases outside the gene matches. This CDR3 is 18 amino acids long. The DNA of the CDR3 is TGTGCCAGCAGCTTATCCACTGACAGGGCCATCCCTGACACTGAAGCTTTCTTT. This encodes CASSLSTDRAIPDTEAFF.

Only one count was recorded for this clonotype. This chain joins TRBV5-1 and TRBJ2-1; 7 bases are a match to TRBD2. Germline trimming cut 4 bases from V and 8 bases from J; bases unmatched to any gene: 15. The CDR3 runs 16 residues. The germline V gene encodes CDR1 SGHRS and CDR2 YFSETQ. CDR3 region: CASSPSTSRLPDEQFF. CDR3 nucleotides: TGCGCCAGCAGCCCCTCGACTAGCCGCCTTCCCGATGAGCAGTTCTTC.

This clonotype has a handful of counts. Here the CDR3 DNA reads TGTGCCAGCAGCAAGGGTTTGGGTCAACGGAGGAATGGCAATCAGCCCCAGCATTTT. Protein sequence: CASSKGLGQRRNGNQPQHF. The chain links TRBV21-1 to TRBJ1-5. TRBV21-1 is classified as a pseudogene. This CDR3 spans 19 amino acids.

The chain carries TRBV28 and TRBJ2-2, with 12 bases lining up with TRBD2. V gave up 1 base and J gave up 0 bases; unmatched junction bases: 3. The CDR3 is 18 residues long. From germline, CDR1 is MDHEN and CDR2 SYDVKM. The CDR3 region has the DNA TGTGCCAGCAGTTTATTCGGACTAGCGGGGACGAACACCGGGGAGCTGTTTTTT. This codes for CASSLFGLAGTNTGELFF.

In its sample, this clonotype was seen once. The V call is TRBV5-6, the J call TRBJ2-5, with 11 bases matching TRBD1. Germline trimming cut 4 bases from V and 5 bases from J; bases unmatched to any gene: 4. The V gene's germline CDR1 is SGHDT and CDR2 YYEEEE. The CDR3 covers 14 residues. The CDR3 DNA reads TGTGCCAGCAGCGGACAGGGGGCAGGGGAGACCCAGTACTTC. Translation gives CASSGQGAGETQYF.